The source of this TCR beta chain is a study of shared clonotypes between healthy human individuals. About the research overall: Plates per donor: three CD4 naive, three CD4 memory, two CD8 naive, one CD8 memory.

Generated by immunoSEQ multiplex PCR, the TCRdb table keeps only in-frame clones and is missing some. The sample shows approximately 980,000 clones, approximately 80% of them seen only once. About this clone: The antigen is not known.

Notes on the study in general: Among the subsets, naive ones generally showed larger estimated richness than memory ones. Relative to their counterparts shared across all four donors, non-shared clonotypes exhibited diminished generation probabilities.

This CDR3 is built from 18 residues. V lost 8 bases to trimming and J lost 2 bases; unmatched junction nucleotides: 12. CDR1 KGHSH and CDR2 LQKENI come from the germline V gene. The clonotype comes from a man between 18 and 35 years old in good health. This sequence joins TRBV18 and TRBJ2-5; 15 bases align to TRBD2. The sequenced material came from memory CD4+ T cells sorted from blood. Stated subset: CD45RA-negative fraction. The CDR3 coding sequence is TGTGCCAGCCCACAGGGACTAGCGGGGGGACCTACTCAAGAGACCCAGTACTTC. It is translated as CASPQGLAGGPTQETQYF.